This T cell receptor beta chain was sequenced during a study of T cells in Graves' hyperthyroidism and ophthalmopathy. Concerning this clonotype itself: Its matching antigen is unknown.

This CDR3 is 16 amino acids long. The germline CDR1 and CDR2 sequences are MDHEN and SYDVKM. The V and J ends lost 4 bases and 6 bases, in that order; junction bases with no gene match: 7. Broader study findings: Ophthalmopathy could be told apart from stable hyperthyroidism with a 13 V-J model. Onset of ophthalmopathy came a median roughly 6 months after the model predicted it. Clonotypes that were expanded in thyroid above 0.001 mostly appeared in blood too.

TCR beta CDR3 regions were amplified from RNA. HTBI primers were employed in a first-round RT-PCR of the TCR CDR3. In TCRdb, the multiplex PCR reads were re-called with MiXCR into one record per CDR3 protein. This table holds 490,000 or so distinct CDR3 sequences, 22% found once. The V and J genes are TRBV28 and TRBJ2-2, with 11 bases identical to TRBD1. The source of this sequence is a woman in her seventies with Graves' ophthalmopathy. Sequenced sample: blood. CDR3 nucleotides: TGTGCCAGCAGTTCCCGGACAGGGGGCGCTTCCGGGGAGCTGTTTTTT. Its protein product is CASSSRTGGASGELFF. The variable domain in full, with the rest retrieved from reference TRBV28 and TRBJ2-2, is DVKVTQSSRYLVKRTGEKVFLECVQDMDHENMFWYRQDPGLGLRLIYFSYDVKMKEKGDIPEGYSVSREKKERFSLILESASTNQTSMYLCASSSRTGGASGELFFGEGSRLTVL.